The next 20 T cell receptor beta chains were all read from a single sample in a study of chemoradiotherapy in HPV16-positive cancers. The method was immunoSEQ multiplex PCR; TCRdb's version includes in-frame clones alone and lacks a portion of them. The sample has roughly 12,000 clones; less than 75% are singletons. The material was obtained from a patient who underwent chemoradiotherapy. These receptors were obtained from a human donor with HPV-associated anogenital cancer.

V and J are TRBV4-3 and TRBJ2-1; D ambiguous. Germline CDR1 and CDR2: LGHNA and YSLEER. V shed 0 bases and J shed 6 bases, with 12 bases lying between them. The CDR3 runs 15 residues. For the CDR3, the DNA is TGCGCCAGCAGCCAAGAAAGGCAGATCACCAATGAGCAGTTCTTC. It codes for CASSQERQITNEQFF.

DNA of the CDR3: TGTGCCAGCAGCCCAAAAAGGGTGAACACTGAAGCTTTCTTT. Its protein product is CASSPKRVNTEAFF. This rearrangement joins TRBV11-2 to TRBJ1-1; D ambiguous. Deletions cut 5 bases from V and 0 bases from J, with 10 bases between. CDR1 is SGHAT, CDR2 FQNNGV, per germline. The CDR3 consists of 14 residues.

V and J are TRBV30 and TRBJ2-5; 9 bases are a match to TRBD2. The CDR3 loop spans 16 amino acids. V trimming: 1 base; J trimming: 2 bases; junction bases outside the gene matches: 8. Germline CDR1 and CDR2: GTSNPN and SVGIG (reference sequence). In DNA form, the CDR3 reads TGTGCCTGGAGTGCCACTAATAGCGGGAGACAAGAGACCCAGTACTTC. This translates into CAWSATNSGRQETQYF.

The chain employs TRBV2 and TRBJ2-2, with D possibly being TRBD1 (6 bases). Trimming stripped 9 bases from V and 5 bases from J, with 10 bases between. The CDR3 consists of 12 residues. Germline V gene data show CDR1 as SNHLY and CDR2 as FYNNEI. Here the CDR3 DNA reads TGTGCCAGTCGACAGGTTACCGGGGAGCTGTTTTTT. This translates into CASRQVTGELFF. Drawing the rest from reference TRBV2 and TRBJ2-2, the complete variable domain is EPEVTQTPSHQVTQMGQEVILRCVPISNHLYFYWYRQILGQKVEFLVSFYNNEISEKSEIFDDQFSVERPDGSNFTLKIRSTKLEDSAMYFCASRQVTGELFFGEGSRLTVL.

The CDR3 coding sequence is TGTGCCAGCAGCGCCACCCCCACAGATACGCAGTATTTT. Protein sequence: CASSATPTDTQYF. The rearrangement links TRBV6-4 to TRBJ2-3; D is undetermined. The V and J ends lost 6 bases and 2 bases respectively, with 9 bases between them. The CDR3 covers 13 residues. Germline V CDR1 and CDR2: MRHNA, SNTAGT.

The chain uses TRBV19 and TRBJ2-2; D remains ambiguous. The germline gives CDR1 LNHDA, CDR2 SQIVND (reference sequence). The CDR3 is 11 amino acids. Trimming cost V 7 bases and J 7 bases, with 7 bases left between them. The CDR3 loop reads CASTFIGELFF. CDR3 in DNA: TGTGCCAGTACCTTTATCGGGGAGCTGTTTTTT.

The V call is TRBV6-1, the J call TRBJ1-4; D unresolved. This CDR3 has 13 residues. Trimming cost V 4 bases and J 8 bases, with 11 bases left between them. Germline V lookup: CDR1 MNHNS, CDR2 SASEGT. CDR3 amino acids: CASSGAGQEKLFF. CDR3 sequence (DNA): TGTGCCAGCAGTGGAGCAGGTCAGGAAAAACTGTTTTTT.

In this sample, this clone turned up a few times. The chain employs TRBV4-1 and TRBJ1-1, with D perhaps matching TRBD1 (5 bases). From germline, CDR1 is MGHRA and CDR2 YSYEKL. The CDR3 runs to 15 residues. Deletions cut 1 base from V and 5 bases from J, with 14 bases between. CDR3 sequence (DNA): TGCGCCAGCAGCCAAGGCCCGGGGGAAGGGACTGAAGCTTTCTTT. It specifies CASSQGPGEGTEAFF.

CDR3 coding DNA: TGTGCCTGGAACCCGGGACAGATCTCTGGAAACACCATATATTTT. It is translated as CAWNPGQISGNTIYF. This chain joins TRBV30 and TRBJ1-3; TRBD1 aligns across 7 bases. With 4 bases clipped from V and 0 bases from J, the junction kept 6 bases outside the gene matches. The CDR3 extends over 15 amino acids. Germline values: CDR1 GTSNPN, CDR2 SVGIG (reference sequence).

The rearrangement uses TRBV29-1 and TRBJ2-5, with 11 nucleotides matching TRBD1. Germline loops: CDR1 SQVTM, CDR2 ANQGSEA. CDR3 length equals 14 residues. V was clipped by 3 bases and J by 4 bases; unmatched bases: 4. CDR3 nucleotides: TGCAGCGTTGACTTGGACAGGGGGCCAGAGACCCAGTACTTC. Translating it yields CSVDLDRGPETQYF.

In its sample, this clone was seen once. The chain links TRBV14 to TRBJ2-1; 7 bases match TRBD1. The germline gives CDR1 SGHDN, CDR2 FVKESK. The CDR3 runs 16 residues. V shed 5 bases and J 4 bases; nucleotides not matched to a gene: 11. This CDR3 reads CASSVTGTAEYNEQFF. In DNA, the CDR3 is TGTGCCAGCAGCGTTACCGGGACAGCAGAGTACAATGAGCAGTTCTTC.

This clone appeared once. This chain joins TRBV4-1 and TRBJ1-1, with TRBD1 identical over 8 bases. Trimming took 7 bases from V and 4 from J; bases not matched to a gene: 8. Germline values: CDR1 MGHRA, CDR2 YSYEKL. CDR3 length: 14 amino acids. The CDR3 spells CASTDRASGTEAFF. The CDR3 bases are TGCGCCAGCACGGACAGGGCGTCGGGCACTGAAGCTTTCTTT.

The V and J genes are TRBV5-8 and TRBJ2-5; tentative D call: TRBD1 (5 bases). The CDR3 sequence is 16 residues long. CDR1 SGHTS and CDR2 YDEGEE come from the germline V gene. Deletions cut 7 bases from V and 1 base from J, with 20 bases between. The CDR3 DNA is TGTGCCAGCGGCAATAGACAGCACTCTTCCCAAGAGACCCAGTACTTC. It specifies CASGNRQHSSQETQYF.

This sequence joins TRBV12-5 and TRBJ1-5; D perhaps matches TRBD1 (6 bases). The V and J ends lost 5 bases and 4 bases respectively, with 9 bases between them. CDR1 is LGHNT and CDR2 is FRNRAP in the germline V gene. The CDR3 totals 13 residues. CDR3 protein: CASGIGGNQPQHF. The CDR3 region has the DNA TGTGCTAGTGGTATAGGGGGGAATCAGCCCCAGCATTTT.

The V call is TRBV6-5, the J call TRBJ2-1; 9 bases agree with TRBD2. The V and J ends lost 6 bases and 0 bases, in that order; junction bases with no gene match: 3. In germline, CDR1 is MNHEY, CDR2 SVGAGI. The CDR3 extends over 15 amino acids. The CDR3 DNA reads TGTGCCAGCAGCATAGCGGGAGCCTCCTACAATGAGCAGTTCTTC. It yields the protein CASSIAGASYNEQFF.

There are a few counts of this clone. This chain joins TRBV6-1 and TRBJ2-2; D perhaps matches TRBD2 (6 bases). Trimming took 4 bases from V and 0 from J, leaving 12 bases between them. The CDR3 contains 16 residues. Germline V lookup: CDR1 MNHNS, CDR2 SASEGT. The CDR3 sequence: CASSARGGANTGELFF. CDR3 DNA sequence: TGTGCCAGCAGTGCGCGGGGTGGGGCGAACACCGGGGAGCTGTTTTTT.

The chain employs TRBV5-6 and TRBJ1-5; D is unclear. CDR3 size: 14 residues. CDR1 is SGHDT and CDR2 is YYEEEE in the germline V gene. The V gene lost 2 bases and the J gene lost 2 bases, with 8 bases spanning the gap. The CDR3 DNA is TGTGCCAGCAGCTTAATCCAGGGCAATCAGCCCCAGCATTTT. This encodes CASSLIQGNQPQHF.

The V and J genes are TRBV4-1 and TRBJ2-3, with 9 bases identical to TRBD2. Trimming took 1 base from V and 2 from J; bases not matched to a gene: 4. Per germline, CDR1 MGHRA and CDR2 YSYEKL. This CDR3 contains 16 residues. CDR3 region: CASSQVLAGITDTQYF. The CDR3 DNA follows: TGCGCCAGCAGCCAAGTCCTAGCGGGGATCACAGATACGCAGTATTTT.

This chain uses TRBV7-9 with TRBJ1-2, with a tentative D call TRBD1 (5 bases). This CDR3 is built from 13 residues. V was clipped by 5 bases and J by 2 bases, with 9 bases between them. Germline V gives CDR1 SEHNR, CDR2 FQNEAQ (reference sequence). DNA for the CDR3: TGTGCCAGCAGCCGCGGGGCCAACTATGGCTACACCTTC. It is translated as CASSRGANYGYTF.

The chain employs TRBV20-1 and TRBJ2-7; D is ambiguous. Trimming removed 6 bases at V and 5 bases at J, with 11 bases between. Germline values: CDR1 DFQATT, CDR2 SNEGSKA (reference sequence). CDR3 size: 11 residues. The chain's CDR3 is CSAFSRHEQYF. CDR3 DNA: TGCAGTGCGTTTAGTCGCCACGAGCAGTACTTC.